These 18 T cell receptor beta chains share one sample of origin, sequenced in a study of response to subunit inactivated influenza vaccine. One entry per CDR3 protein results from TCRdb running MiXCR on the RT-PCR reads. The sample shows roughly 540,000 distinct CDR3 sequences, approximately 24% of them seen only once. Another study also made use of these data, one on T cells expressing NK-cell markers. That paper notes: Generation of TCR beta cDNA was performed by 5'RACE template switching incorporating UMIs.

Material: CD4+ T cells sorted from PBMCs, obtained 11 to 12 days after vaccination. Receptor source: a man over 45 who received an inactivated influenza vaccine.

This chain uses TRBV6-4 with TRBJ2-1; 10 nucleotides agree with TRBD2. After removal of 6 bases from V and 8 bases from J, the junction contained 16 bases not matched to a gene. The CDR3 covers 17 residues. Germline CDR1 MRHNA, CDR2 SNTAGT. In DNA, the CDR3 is TGTGCCAGCAGGACTCGGCCGGGGAGCGGGGGGGCCCATGAGCAGTTCTTC. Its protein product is CASRTRPGSGGAHEQFF.

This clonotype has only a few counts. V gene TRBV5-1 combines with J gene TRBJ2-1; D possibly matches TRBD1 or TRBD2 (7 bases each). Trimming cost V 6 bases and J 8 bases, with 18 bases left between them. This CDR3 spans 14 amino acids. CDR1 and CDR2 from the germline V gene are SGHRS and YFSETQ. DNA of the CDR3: TGCGCCAGCACCCAGGGGGAGGGACGTGATGAGCAGTTCTTC. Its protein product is CASTQGEGRDEQFF.

CDR3: CANPRTVPGPRTDTQYF. The CDR3 region has the DNA TGTGCCAACCCCCGGACTGTCCCGGGTCCCCGCACAGATACGCAGTATTTT. The chain is built from TRBV28 and TRBJ2-3, with TRBD2 as a possible D gene (5 bases). CDR1 is MDHEN, CDR2 SYDVKM, per germline. V lost 10 bases, J lost 1 base, and 24 bases lay in between. The CDR3 contains 17 residues.

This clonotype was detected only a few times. CDR3 sequence reads: CASSYRDRSLSYEQYF. CDR3 in DNA: TGTGCCAGCAGTTACCGTGACAGGTCCCTCTCCTACGAGCAGTACTTC. V is TRBV6-5 and J is TRBJ2-7; D might be TRBD1 (6 bases). Germline V gene lookup returns CDR1 MNHEY and CDR2 SVGAGI. Trimming took off 2 bases at V and 0 bases at J, with 14 bases between the two ends. This CDR3 is built from 16 residues.

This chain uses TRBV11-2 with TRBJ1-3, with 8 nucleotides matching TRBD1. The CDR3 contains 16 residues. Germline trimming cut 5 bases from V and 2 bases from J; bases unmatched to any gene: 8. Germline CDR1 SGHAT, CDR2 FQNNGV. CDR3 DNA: TGTGCCAGCAGCGAGGACAGGGTTCATGCTGGAAACACCATATATTTT. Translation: CASSEDRVHAGNTIYF.

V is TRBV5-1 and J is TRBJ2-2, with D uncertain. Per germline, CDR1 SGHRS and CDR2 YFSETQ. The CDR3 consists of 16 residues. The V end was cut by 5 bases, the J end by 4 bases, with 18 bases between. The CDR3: CASRLSPGRGTGELFF. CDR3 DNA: TGCGCCAGCAGGCTGTCCCCGGGCCGCGGCACCGGGGAGCTGTTTTTT.

In DNA form, the CDR3 reads TGTGCCAGCAGGACGCGGGCGGGAGGCTACACCGGGGAGCTGTTTTTT. Protein sequence: CASRTRAGGYTGELFF. The V gene is TRBV7-2, the J gene TRBJ2-2, with 8 positions matching TRBD2. The CDR3 sequence is 16 residues long. The germline CDR1 and CDR2 sequences are SGHTA and FQGNSA. The ends lost 6 bases at V and 3 bases at J; junction bases unmatched: 9.

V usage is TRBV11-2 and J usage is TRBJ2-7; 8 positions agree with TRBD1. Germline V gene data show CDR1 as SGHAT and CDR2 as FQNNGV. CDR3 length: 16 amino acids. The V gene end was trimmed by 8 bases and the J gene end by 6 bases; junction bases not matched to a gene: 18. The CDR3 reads CASSPSHRDRHSEQYF. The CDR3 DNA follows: TGTGCCAGCTCCCCCTCCCACCGGGACAGGCACTCCGAGCAGTACTTC.

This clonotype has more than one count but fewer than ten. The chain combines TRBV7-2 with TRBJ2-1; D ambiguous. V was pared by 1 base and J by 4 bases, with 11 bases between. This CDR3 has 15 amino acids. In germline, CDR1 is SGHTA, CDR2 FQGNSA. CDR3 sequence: CASSLDLPSYNEQFF. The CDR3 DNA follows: TGTGCCAGCAGCTTAGATCTGCCGTCATACAATGAGCAGTTCTTC.

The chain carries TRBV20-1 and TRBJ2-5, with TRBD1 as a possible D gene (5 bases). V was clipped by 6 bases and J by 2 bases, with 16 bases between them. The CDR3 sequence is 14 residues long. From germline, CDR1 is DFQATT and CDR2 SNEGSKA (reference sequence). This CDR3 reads CSARNTDRQETQYF. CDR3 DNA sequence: TGCAGTGCGCGGAACACCGACAGACAAGAGACCCAGTACTTC.

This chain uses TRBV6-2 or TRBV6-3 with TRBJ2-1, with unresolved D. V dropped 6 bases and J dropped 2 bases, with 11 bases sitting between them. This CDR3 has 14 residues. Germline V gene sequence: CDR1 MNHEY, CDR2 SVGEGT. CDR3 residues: CASRRNGPYNEQFF. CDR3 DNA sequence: TGTGCCAGCAGGAGAAATGGGCCCTACAATGAGCAGTTCTTC.

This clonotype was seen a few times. The CDR3 DNA follows: TGTGCCATCAGTTGGACATCCAACACCGGGGAGCTGTTTTTT. Its translation is CAISWTSNTGELFF. The chain recombines TRBV10-3 with TRBJ2-2, with TRBD1 as a possible D gene (5 bases). CDR1 ENHRY and CDR2 SYGVKD come from the germline V gene. V dropped 5 bases and J dropped 2 bases, with 9 bases sitting between them. The CDR3 loop spans 14 amino acids.

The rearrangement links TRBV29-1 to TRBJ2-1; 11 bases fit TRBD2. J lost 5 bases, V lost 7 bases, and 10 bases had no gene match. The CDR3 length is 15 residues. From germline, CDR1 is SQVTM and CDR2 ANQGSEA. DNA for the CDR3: TGCAGCGCCGAGACTAGCGGGAACCGAAACAATGAGCAGTTCTTC. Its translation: CSAETSGNRNNEQFF.

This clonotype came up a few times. The CDR3 is CASSSIDRNTDTQYF. The DNA of the CDR3 is TGCGCCAGCAGCTCGATCGACAGGAACACAGATACGCAGTATTTT. This chain connects TRBV5-1 to TRBJ2-3; D is possibly TRBD1 (6 bases). CDR1 and CDR2 (germline): SGHRS, YFSETQ. The CDR3 runs to 15 residues. V lost 3 bases and J lost 2, with 13 bases in between.

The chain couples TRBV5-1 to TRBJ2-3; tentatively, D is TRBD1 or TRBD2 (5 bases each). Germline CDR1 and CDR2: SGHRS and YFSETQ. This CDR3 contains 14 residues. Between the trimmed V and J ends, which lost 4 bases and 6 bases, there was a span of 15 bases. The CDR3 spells CASSPGTSVDTQYF. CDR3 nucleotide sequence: TGCGCCAGCAGCCCCGGGACGTCTGTGGATACGCAGTATTTT.

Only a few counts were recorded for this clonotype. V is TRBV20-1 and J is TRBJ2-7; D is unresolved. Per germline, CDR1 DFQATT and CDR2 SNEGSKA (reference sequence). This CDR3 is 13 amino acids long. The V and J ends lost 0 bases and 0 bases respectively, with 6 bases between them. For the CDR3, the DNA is TGCAGTGCTAGAGAAGGCCTCTCCTACGAGCAGTACTTC. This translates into CSAREGLSYEQYF.

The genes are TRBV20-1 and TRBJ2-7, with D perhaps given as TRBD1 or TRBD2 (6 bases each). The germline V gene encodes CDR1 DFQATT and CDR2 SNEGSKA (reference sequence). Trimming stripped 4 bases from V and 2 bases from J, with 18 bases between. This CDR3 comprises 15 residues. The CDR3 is CSATPVKGGTYEQYF. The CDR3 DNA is TGCAGTGCTACACCCGTGAAGGGGGGAACCTACGAGCAGTACTTC.

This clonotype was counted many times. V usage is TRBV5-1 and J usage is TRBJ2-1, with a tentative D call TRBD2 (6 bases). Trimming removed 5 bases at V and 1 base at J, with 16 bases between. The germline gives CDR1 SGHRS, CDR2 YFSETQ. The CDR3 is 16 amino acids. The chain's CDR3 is CASRPTVGGSYNEQFF. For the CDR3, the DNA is TGCGCCAGCAGGCCAACCGTGGGGGGTTCCTACAATGAGCAGTTCTTC.